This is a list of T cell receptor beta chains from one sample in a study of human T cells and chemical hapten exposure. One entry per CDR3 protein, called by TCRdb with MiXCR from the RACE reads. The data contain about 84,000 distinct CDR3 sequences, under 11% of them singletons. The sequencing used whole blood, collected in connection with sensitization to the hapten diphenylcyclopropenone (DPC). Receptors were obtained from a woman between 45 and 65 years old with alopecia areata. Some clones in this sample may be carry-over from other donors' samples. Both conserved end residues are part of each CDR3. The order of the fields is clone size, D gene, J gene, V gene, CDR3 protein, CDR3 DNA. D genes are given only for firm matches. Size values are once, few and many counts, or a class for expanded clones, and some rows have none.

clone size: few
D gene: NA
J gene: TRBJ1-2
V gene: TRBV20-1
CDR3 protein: CSASPSGKGYGYTF
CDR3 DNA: TGCAGTGCTTCACCTAGTGGGAAAGGATATGGCTACACCTTC

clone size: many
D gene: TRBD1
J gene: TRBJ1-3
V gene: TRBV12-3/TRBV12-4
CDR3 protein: CASRLGQGAYGNTIYF
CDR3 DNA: TGTGCCAGCAGACTAGGACAGGGGGCTTATGGAAACACCATATATTTT

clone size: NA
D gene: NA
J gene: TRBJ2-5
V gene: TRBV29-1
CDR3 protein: CSPGDSQETQYF
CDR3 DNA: TGCAGCCCCGGCGACAGTCAAGAGACCCAGTACTTC

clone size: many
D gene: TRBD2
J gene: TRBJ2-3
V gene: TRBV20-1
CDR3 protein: CSVTGLAGVTQYF
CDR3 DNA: TGCAGTGTTACGGGACTAGCGGGAGTTACGCAGTATTTT

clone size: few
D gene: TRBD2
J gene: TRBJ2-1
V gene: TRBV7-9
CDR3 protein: CASTNMREKTYNEQFF
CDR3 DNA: TGTGCCAGCACCAACATGCGGGAGAAAACCTACAATGAGCAGTTCTTC

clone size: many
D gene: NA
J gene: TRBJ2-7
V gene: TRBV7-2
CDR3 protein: CASSLMGGQATYEQYF
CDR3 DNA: TGTGCCAGCAGCTTAATGGGAGGACAGGCTACTTACGAGCAGTACTTC

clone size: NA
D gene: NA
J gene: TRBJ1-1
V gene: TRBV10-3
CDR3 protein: CAISGGPTEAFF
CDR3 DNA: TGTGCCATCAGTGGGGGACCCACTGAAGCTTTCTTT

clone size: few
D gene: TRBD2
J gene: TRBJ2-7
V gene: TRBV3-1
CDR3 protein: CASSQGGRYEQYF
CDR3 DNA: TGTGCCAGCAGCCAAGGCGGGAGGTACGAGCAGTACTTC

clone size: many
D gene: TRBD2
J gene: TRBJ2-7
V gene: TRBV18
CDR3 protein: CASSRSGSGTYEQYF
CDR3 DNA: TGTGCCAGCTCCCGATCTGGTAGCGGGACCTACGAGCAGTACTTC

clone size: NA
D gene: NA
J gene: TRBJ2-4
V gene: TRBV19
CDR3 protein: CAGQKNIQYF
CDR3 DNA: TGTGCCGGACAGAAAAACATTCAGTACTTC

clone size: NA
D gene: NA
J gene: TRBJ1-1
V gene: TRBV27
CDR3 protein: CASSLREAFF
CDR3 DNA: TGTGCCAGCAGTTTACGAGAAGCTTTCTTT

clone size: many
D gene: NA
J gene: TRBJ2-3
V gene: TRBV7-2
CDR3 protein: CASSLADTQYF
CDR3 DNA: TGTGCCAGCAGCTTGGCAGATACGCAGTATTTT

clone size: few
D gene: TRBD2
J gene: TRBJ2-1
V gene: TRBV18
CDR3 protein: CASSPGTSGLGSDEQFF
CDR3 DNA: TGTGCCAGCTCACCAGGGACTAGCGGACTGGGGTCGGATGAGCAGTTCTTC

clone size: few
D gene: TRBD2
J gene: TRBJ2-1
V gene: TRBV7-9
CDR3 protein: CASSPLGASGIYNEQFF
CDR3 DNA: TGTGCCAGCAGCCCCCTTGGGGCTAGCGGGATTTACAATGAGCAGTTCTTC

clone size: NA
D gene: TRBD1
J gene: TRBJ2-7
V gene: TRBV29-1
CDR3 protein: CSVEDFGQGAYEQYF
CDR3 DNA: TGCAGCGTTGAAGATTTCGGACAGGGGGCCTACGAGCAGTACTTC

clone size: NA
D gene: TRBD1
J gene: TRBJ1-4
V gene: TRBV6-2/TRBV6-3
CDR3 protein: CASSHRGRHEKLFF
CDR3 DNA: TGTGCCAGCAGTCACAGGGGGCGCCATGAAAAACTGTTTTTT

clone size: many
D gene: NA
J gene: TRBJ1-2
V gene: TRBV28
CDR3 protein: CASRKGGNYGYTF
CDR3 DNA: TGTGCCAGCAGGAAGGGGGGGAACTATGGCTACACCTTC

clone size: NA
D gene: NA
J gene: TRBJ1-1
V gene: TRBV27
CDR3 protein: CASSTYRATGDTEAFF
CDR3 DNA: TGTGCCAGCAGTACGTACAGGGCAACTGGTGACACTGAAGCTTTCTTT

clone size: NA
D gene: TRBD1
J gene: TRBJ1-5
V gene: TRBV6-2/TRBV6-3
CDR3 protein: CASSYLIDRDGNQPQHF
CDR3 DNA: TGTGCCAGCAGTTACTTGATCGACAGGGATGGCAATCAGCCCCAGCATTTT

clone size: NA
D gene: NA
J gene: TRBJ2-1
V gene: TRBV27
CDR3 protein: CASSLSFSYNEQFF
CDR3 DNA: TGTGCCAGCAGTCTCTCCTTCTCCTACAATGAGCAGTTCTTC

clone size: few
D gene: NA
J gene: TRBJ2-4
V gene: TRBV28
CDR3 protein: CATCGTAKNIQYF
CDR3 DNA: TGTGCCACCTGTGGGACAGCCAAAAACATTCAGTACTTC

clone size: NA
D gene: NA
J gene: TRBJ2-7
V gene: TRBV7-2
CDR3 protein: CASSLAGGALPYEQYF
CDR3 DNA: TGTGCCAGCAGCTTAGCAGGGGGAGCCCTCCCCTACGAGCAGTACTTC

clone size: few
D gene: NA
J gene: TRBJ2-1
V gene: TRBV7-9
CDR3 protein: CASSLSSYNEQFF
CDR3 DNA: TGTGCCAGCAGCTTGTCCTCCTACAATGAGCAGTTCTTC

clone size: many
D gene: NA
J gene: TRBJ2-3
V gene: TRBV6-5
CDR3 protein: CASISSGHTQYF
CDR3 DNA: TGTGCCAGCATTAGCTCCGGGCATACGCAGTATTTT

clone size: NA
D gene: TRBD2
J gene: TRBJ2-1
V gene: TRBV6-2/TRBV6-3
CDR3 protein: CASSYGRLAENEQFF
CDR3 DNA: TGTGCCAGCAGTTACGGGAGGCTAGCGGAGAATGAGCAGTTCTTC

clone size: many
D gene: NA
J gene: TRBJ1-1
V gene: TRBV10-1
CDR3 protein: CASSEGRVGTEAFF
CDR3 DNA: TGCGCCAGCAGTGAGGGCAGGGTTGGGACTGAAGCTTTCTTT

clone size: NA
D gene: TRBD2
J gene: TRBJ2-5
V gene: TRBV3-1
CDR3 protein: CASSPELLAGGTQYF
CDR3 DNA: TGTGCCAGCAGCCCCGAGCTACTAGCGGGAGGGACCCAGTACTTC

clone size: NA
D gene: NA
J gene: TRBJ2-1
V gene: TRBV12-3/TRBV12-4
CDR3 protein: CASSGVGQKLYNEQFF
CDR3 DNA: TGTGCCAGCAGTGGGGTAGGGCAGAAACTCTACAATGAGCAGTTCTTC

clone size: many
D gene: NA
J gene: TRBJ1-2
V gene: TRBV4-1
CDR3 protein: CASSQPIEGYGYTF
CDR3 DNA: TGCGCCAGCAGCCAACCCATTGAAGGCTATGGCTACACCTTC

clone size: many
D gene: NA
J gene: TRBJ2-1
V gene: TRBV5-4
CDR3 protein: CASSQKAPGGSYNEQFF
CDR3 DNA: TGTGCCAGCAGCCAAAAAGCCCCCGGCGGATCCTACAATGAGCAGTTCTTC

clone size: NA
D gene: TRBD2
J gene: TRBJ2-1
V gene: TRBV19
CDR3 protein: CASSIEGTSERNEQFF
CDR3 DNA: TGTGCCAGTAGTATAGAAGGGACTAGCGAGAGGAATGAGCAGTTCTTC

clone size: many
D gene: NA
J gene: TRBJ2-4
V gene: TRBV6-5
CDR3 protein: CASSPFGQSNIQYF
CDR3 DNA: TGTGCCAGCAGTCCCTTTGGGCAATCGAACATTCAGTACTTC